The rows below give T cell receptor beta chains drawn from one sample of a study of blood T cell repertoires in COVID-19. Here immunoSEQ multiplex PCR was the method, and the copy in TCRdb shows in-frame clones only, minus some. Among some 130,000 clones listed, approximately 84% were seen once. Material for sequencing was peripheral blood. All receptors come from a woman of 80 years or more with acute or convalescent COVID-19. CDR3s include the opening cysteine and the closing phenylalanine or tryptophan. A D gene is named only where the DNA matches it firmly. Rows may omit the clone size; those that give it use once, few, many or a size class.

DNA,CDR3,D,size,J,V
TGCGCCAGCAGCTTGGAGGCGGGACTGAGCACCGGGGAGCTGTTTTTT,CASSLEAGLSTGELFF,.,once,TRBJ2-2,TRBV5-1
TGTGCCTGGAGTCTGGAGGGGCCACGGGCCAGAAACACCATATATTTT,CAWSLEGPRARNTIYF,.,once,TRBJ1-3,TRBV30
TGTGCCAGTAGTGAGGGACAGGGCAGCGGCTACACCTTC,CASSEGQGSGYTF,TRBD1,.,TRBJ1-2,TRBV19
TGTGCCAGCAGCGCGGGGCCCACTTATCGGGTTTCCTATGGCTACACCTTC,CASSAGPTYRVSYGYTF,.,.,TRBJ1-2,TRBV5-4
TGCGCCAGCAGCCAAGTAGGCAGGGGGAACTATGGCTACACCTTC,CASSQVGRGNYGYTF,TRBD1,.,TRBJ1-2,TRBV4-1
TGTGCCAGCAGCCAAGATCTAACCGGACAGGGGTTCGATGAGCAGTTCTTC,CASSQDLTGQGFDEQFF,TRBD1,many,TRBJ2-1,TRBV3-1/TRBV3-2
TGTGCCAGCAGTTACCAAGGGGGGGATCAGCCCCAGCATTTT,CASSYQGGDQPQHF,.,.,TRBJ1-5,TRBV6-5
TGTGCCAGTAGCGACGAGCGGGGGGAAAGCACAGATACGCAGTATTTT,CASSDERGESTDTQYF,TRBD2,.,TRBJ2-3,TRBV19
TGTGCCAGCAGTTACCTCCCTGGGAGTAGCCCCAATGAGCAGTTCTTC,CASSYLPGSSPNEQFF,.,once,TRBJ2-1,TRBV6-5
TGCGCCAGCAGCCAACTGGGACAACAAGAGACCCAGTACTTC,CASSQLGQQETQYF,.,.,TRBJ2-5,TRBV4-3
TGTGCCAGCAGCCCCGACACCTACTCTGGAAACACCATATATTTT,CASSPDTYSGNTIYF,.,.,TRBJ1-3,TRBV7-9
TGCGCCAGCAGCCAAAATCTTCCGGGACAGGGGGCCTACAATGAGCAGTTCTTC,CASSQNLPGQGAYNEQFF,TRBD1,.,TRBJ2-1,TRBV4-3
TGTGCCAGCAGCTTCGGTCGATGGACAGGGGGCGCGAAGACCCAGTACTTC,CASSFGRWTGGAKTQYF,TRBD1,.,TRBJ2-5,TRBV7-2
TGTGCCAGCAGCCGGGGGACAGGCAATAATTCACCCCTCCACTTT,CASSRGTGNNSPLHF,TRBD1,.,TRBJ1-6,TRBV3-1/TRBV3-2
TGTGCCAGCAGCGTGAACGATAGAATTAACTATGGCTACACCTTC,CASSVNDRINYGYTF,.,.,TRBJ1-2,TRBV6-4
TGTGCCATCAGTGAGTCGTCACCAGATAATTCACCCCTCCACTTT,CAISESSPDNSPLHF,.,.,TRBJ1-6,TRBV10-3
TGTGCCAGCTCACCACGATATAGCAATTCACCCCTCCACTTT,CASSPRYSNSPLHF,.,.,TRBJ1-6,TRBV18
TGTGCCTGGACAGGACAGGGGGCGAATTCACCCCTCCACTTT,CAWTGQGANSPLHF,TRBD1,.,TRBJ1-6,TRBV30